This T cell receptor beta chain was recorded in a study of shared clonotypes between healthy human individuals. Study-wide context: Contributing individuals were a couple of females and a few males aged 18 to 49.

As for this clone: The antigen remains undetermined.

The assay was carried out at the deep level. Sequenced by immunoSEQ multiplex PCR; TCRdb stores in-frame clones only, minus some. The sample shows 740,000 or so clones, about 80% of them seen only once. Study-level results: Non-shared clonotypes had lower generation probabilities than clonotypes shared by all four sorted-subset donors.

Germline V gene lookup returns CDR1 ENHRY and CDR2 SYGVKD. The length of the CDR3 is 15 residues. With V trimmed by 8 bases and J by 4 bases, 7 bases remained unmatched. The rearrangement links TRBV10-3 to TRBJ2-1, with TRBD2 matching 11 bases. Sequenced input: memory CD4+ T cells sorted from blood. The subset is: CD45RA-negative fraction. This TCR derives from a woman aged 25 to 45 in good health. The CDR3 region is CAIASGTSGYNEQFF. For the CDR3, the DNA is TGTGCCATCGCCTCCGGGACTAGCGGATACAATGAGCAGTTCTTC.